Following are 7 T cell receptor beta chains from one sample sequenced in a study of blood T cell repertoires in COVID-19 (TCRdb year 2020). Receptor amplification or capture employed the immunoSEQ multiplex PCR assay. TCRdb carries this immuneACCESS record with in-frame sequences only. Its versions omit some clonotypes, under half of them owing to an unresolved V gene in the studies checked, with the rest unexplained. The sample yields around 100,000 clones; approximately 89% were counted once. The ten largest make up 2% to 2.5% of the sample. Sequencing was performed on peripheral blood. The origin of the receptors is a man aged 45 to 65 with active COVID-19.

The V gene is TRBV5-8, the J gene TRBJ1-2, with TRBD1 matching 12 bases. V was clipped by 3 bases and J by 7 bases; unmatched bases: 4. The CDR3 extends over 14 amino acids. Germline assignment: CDR1 SGHTS and CDR2 YDEGEE. CDR3 bases: TGTGCCAGCAGCTCGGGGACAGGGGGCTCTGGCTACACCTTC. As protein: CASSSGTGGSGYTF.

V usage is TRBV28 and J usage is TRBJ1-4; D is possibly TRBD1 (5 bases). V shed 3 bases and J shed 2 bases, with 13 bases lying between them. The germline CDR1 and CDR2 sequences are MDHEN and SYDVKM. CDR3 size: 16 residues. The CDR3 bases are TGTGCCAGCAGTTTCGGGGGGGTCGGGACTAATGAAAAACTGTTTTTT. It specifies CASSFGGVGTNEKLFF.

V gene TRBV6-1 combines with J gene TRBJ2-3, with 14 nucleotides matching TRBD2. This CDR3 spans 15 amino acids. The ends lost 3 bases at V and 6 bases at J; junction bases unmatched: 2. Germline CDR1 MNHNS, CDR2 SASEGT. The CDR3 coding sequence is TGTGCCAGCAGTGAGGGACTAGCGGGAGCGGATACGCAGTATTTT. Residues: CASSEGLAGADTQYF.

The chain carries TRBV11-3 and TRBJ2-1; TRBD2 is a possible D gene (5 bases). V lost 5 bases and J lost 0, with 11 bases in between. The length of the CDR3 is 15 residues. Germline V gene data show CDR1 as SGHNT and CDR2 as YENEEA. CDR3 sequence reads: CASSPRRVSYNEQFF. The CDR3 DNA follows: TGTGCCAGCAGCCCCCGGCGGGTCTCCTACAATGAGCAGTTCTTC.

V is TRBV10-3 and J is TRBJ2-5; D is perhaps TRBD2 (6 bases). This CDR3 is built from 12 residues. V lost 8 bases and J 3 bases, leaving 10 bases between the germline ends. Germline V gene sequence: CDR1 ENHRY, CDR2 SYGVKD. The CDR3 region is CAIGGVKETQYF. For the CDR3, the DNA is TGTGCCATCGGAGGGGTAAAAGAGACCCAGTACTTC.

The chain uses TRBV9 and TRBJ1-1, with a tentative D call TRBD1 (6 bases). Germline CDR1 and CDR2: SGDLS and YYNGEE. With 7 bases removed from V and 3 bases from J, the gap between germline ends came to 16 bases. There are 14 residues in the CDR3. CDR3 coding DNA: TGTGCCAGCGGTAAGGGACATAAGGACACTGAAGCTTTCTTT. Residues: CASGKGHKDTEAFF.

V and J are TRBV19 and TRBJ2-1; 11 nucleotides line up with TRBD2. The length of the CDR3 is 16 residues. CDR1 LNHDA and CDR2 SQIVND come from the germline V gene (reference sequence). Trimming took 4 bases from V and 4 from J; bases not matched to a gene: 6. The CDR3 DNA follows: TGTGCCAGTAGTAGAAAGACTAGCGGGGCATACAATGAGCAGTTCTTC. Amino acid sequence: CASSRKTSGAYNEQFF.